This T cell receptor beta chain appears in the sequencing data of a study of molecular identifiers for immune sequencing clone quantification. Study-wide results and limits: Clone sizes could be underestimated for highly expanded clones when identical TCR molecules share a barcode.

This clonotype was picked up many times. Its antigen is unidentified. The V gene's germline CDR1 is MDHEN and CDR2 SYDVKM. Losses at the gene ends were 6 bases for V and 2 bases for J; bases not matched to a gene: 11. The CDR3 totals 16 residues. Using its own MiXCR run on the PCR reads, TCRdb lists one record per CDR3 protein. The top ten clones hold around 0.8% of a sample with 70,000 to 95,000 distinct CDR3 sequences, roughly 19% of them seen once. Sample: naive CD8+ T cells from blood, with Jurkat cell RNA spiked in. Subset given: FACS-sorted CD8+CD4-CCR7+CD45RA+ naive T cells. V gene TRBV28 combines with J gene TRBJ2-5; 8 positions match TRBD1. The sequence was obtained from a human donor in good health. Some libraries in this study had Jurkat cell RNA spiked in. The CDR3 nucleotides are TGTGCCAGCAGAATCCTTGGGACAGGCCTTCAAGAGACCCAGTACTTC. Protein product: CASRILGTGLQETQYF.